This T cell receptor beta chain was identified in a study of T-cell memory formation after mild COVID-19 (dated by TCRdb to the early 2020s). Notes on the research overall: TCR sequence clusters from the two donors were found to be largely donor specific. In two donors, T-cell clones that expanded and contracted after mild COVID-19 were followed by sequencing TCRalpha and TCRbeta repertoires longitudinally. Two young, previously healthy adult volunteers, one female and one male, were included in the cohort.

Ficoll-Paque density gradient centrifugation was used to isolate PBMCs. About this clonotype itself: Its binding antigen is unknown. Base qualities are not provided; no much larger clone lies one nucleotide away.

General conclusions and limits of the study: Contracting CD4+ clones were found mainly in CM and EM memory subsets, while CD8+ clones were enriched in EMRA. The second-wave clones that peaked on day 37 were not confirmed to be SARS-CoV-2 specific. Only a couple of mild cases were covered in the study, and larger cohorts including severe cases with pre-infection samples were considered necessary. Clones contracting from day 15 to 85 had balanced CD4/CD8 phenotypes, while a second wave expanding from day 15 to 37 was biased towards CD4+. Some responding clones were detected in pre-infection memory, suggesting pre-existing cross-reactive memory T cells joined the SARS-CoV-2 response.

From a lookup of the germline V gene (reference sequence), CDR1 and CDR2 are DFQATT and SNEGSKA. Including the terminal cysteine and phenylalanine, the CDR3 comprises 16 residues. Solely the CDR3 DNA is kept, with 48 bases framed from the first base. Relative to germline, V is 0 bases shorter and J is 4 bases shorter, with 13 bases between their ends. The reads were generated on an Illumina NovaSeq 6000. TCRalpha and TCRbeta cDNA libraries were constructed by 5'RACE with constant-segment primers, with sample barcodes and unique molecular identifiers being introduced. RNA was extracted from every sample with Trizol reagent. Library amplification was performed in two PCR steps, and a second sample barcode and Illumina TruSeq adapters were introduced in the second step. The libraries were sequenced on an Illumina NovaSeq using 2 x 150 bp paired-end reads. Per the authors' processing: Demultiplexing of reads and collapsing into UMI-guided consensus sequences were performed with migec v1.2.7. Using mixcr v2.1.11, UMI consensuses were aligned to TRA and TRB V and J templates and then assembled into clonotypes. A clonotype was counted as expanded or contracted only if both edgeR and NoisET called the change significant, with noise models trained on biological replicates. For edgeR calls, the thresholds were a false discovery rate-adjusted p below 0.01 and a log2 fold-change of 1. As an exploratory analysis of dynamics, max-normalized trajectories of the 1000 most abundant clonotypes were examined with PCA combined with hierarchical clustering. The CD4 or CD8 phenotype of responding clones was assigned using the separately sequenced CD4+ and CD8+ repertoires. The raw public data were reprocessed by TCRdb itself: fastp quality trimming at Q25, MiXCR clonotype calling, in-frame beta chains only. Each record represents a unique CDR3 protein, reported with the most common genes and DNA among its rows. The V and J calls, along with clone size, are taken from TCRdb and not from the paper's own processing. The sample has about 440,000 distinct CDR3 sequences on record, 20% of them singletons. The top ten clones comprise 8.4% of the sample.

The source material was PBMCs or a T cell subset sorted from them (not recorded which). This TCR came from an adult woman who had mild COVID-19 (a few samples of this study predate the infection). The sample titles of this study are shuffled in the database, so cell type and time point are left out; the donor was told from shared clones. The V and J segments used are TRBV20-1 and TRBJ2-6; the D gene lacks a confident call. The CDR3 is CSAREGYGSGANVLTF. The nucleotide sequence is TGCAGTGCTAGAGAGGGGTACGGTTCCGGGGCCAACGTCCTGACTTTC.